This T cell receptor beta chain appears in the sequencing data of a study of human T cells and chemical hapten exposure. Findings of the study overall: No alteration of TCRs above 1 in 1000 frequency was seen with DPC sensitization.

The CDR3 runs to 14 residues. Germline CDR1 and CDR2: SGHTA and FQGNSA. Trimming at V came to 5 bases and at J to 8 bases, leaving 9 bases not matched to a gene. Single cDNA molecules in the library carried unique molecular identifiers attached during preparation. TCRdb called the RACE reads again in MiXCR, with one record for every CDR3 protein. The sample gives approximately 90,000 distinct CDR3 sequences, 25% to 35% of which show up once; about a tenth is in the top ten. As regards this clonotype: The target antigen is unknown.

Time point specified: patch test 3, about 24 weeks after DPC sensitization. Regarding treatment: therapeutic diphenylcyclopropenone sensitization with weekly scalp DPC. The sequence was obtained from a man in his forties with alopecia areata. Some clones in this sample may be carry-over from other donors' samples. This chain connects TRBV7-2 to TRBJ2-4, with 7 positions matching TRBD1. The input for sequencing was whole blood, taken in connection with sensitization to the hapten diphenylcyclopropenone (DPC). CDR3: CASSQQGSGYIQYF. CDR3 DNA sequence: TGTGCCAGCAGCCAACAGGGGTCCGGCTACATTCAGTACTTC. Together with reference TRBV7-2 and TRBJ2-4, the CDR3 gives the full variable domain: GAGVSQSPSNKVTEKGKDVELRCDPISGHTALYWYRQSLGQGLEFLIYFQGNSAPDKSGLPSDRFSAERTGGSVSTLTIQRTQQEDSAVYLCASSQQGSGYIQYFGAGTRLSVL.